This T cell receptor beta chain was sequenced during a study of long-term antiretroviral therapy in people with HIV. Researchers report immunoSEQ v3.0 was run at survey level. Clones were sequenced by immunoSEQ multiplex PCR, and TCRdb holds only the in-frame ones, with some missing. The sample has about 33,000 clones, around 78% seen once. This TCR derives from a woman between 45 and 65 years old with HIV. Sequenced here: unsorted PBMCs, sampled 3.1 years after starting antiretroviral therapy.

CDR3 coding DNA: TGCGCCAGCAGCTGGGACGCACATGGAGATGGCTACACCTTC. This encodes CASSWDAHGDGYTF. This chain uses TRBV5-1 with TRBJ1-2; possibly TRBD1 for D (5 bases). The CDR3 extends over 14 amino acids. The V gene's germline CDR1 is SGHRS and CDR2 YFSETQ. V lost 3 bases to trimming and J lost 6 bases, with 15 bases between them.